A selection of T cell receptor beta chains follows, all from one sample in a study of cytomegalovirus exposure and HLA in healthy donors. Measured with immunoSEQ multiplex PCR; TCRdb has only the in-frame clones, and not every one. This sample has around 210,000 clones, with more than 65% found just once. Sequenced sample: PBMCs. Source of these receptors: a man in his fifties or sixties in good health and CMV-seronegative. The conserved cysteine and the conserved F or W are not part of the CDR3 here. Each record gives: CDR3 protein, CDR3 length, J gene, V gene.

CDR3: ASSLVGGSTEAF
length: 12
J: TRBJ1-1
V: TRBV5-1

CDR3: ASSEMRTPVNEQY
length: 13
J: TRBJ2-7
V: TRBV6-1

CDR3: ASYNRGNTGELF
length: 12
J: TRBJ2-2
V: TRBV5-1

CDR3: ASSPPHQETQY
length: 11
J: TRBJ2-5
V: TRBV7-9

CDR3: AARDRVNEKLF
length: 11
J: TRBJ1-4
V: TRBV7-8

CDR3: ASSPEAGTGWNEQF
length: 14
J: TRBJ2-1
V: TRBV9

CDR3: ASSAEDRAYEQY
length: 12
J: TRBJ2-7
V: TRBV9

CDR3: ASSSGGADQPQH
length: 12
J: TRBJ1-5
V: TRBV7-9

CDR3: ATRQGTETQY
length: 10
J: TRBJ2-5
V: TRBV19

CDR3: ASSIGWGGGTLR
length: 12
J: TRBJ1-1
V: TRBV19